Presented here are 13 T cell receptor beta chains from one specimen sequenced in a study of blood T cell repertoires in COVID-19. Some clones are missing from TCRdb's copy, which holds only in-frame ones; the method was immunoSEQ multiplex PCR. The table lists some 270,000 clones, under 90% of them singletons. Sequencing was done on a sample of PBMCs or T cells enriched from blood (not recorded which). The receptors originated from a woman aged 40 to 50 who had recovered from COVID-19.

This clone appeared a single time. Here the CDR3 DNA reads TGTGCCAGCAGCAGAAACTATGGCTACACCTTC. Its translation is CASSRNYGYTF. The J gene is TRBJ1-2, the V gene TRBV28, with unresolved D. The CDR3 loop spans 11 amino acids. In germline, CDR1 is MDHEN, CDR2 SYDVKM. V lost 6 bases to trimming and J lost 2 bases, with 4 bases between them.

The gene calls are TRBV30 and TRBJ1-2; D gene uncertain. This CDR3 region has 12 residues. V lost 3 bases, J lost 7 bases, and 12 bases lay in between. Germline CDR1 reads GTSNPN; CDR2 reads SVGIG (reference sequence). In nucleotides, the CDR3 is TGTGCCTGGAGCGCGGGCCCCCCTGGCTACACCTTC. Its translation: CAWSAGPPGYTF. Using reference TRBV30 and TRBJ1-2 for the parts outside the CDR3, the full variable domain is SQTIHQWPATLVQPVGSPLSLECTVEGTSNPNLYWYRQAAGRGLQLLFYSVGIGQISSEVPQNLSASRPQDRQFILSSKKLLLSDSGFYLCAWSAGPPGYTFGSGTRLTVV.

The chain combines TRBV24-1 with TRBJ2-2; 7 nucleotides match TRBD1. The CDR3 is made up of 15 amino acids. V trimming: 7 bases; J trimming: 1 base; junction bases outside the gene matches: 5. Germline CDR1 and CDR2: KGHDR and SFDVKD. CDR3 sequence reads: CATRAGGENTGELFF. CDR3 in DNA: TGTGCCACCAGGGCAGGGGGTGAGAACACCGGGGAGCTGTTTTTT.

The chain joins TRBV4-2 to TRBJ1-5; tentative D call: TRBD1 (5 bases). The CDR3 sequence is 13 residues long. The V and J ends lost 3 bases and 4 bases respectively, with 7 bases between them. The V gene's germline CDR1 is LGHNA and CDR2 YNFKEQ. For the CDR3, the DNA is TGTGCCAGCAGCCAGGGGCTAAATCAGCCCCAGCATTTT. Protein product: CASSQGLNQPQHF.

The rearrangement uses TRBV14 and TRBJ2-7, with D possibly TRBD2 on 5 matching bases. The CDR3 is made up of 15 amino acids. Germline V gene lookup returns CDR1 SGHDN and CDR2 FVKESK. V dropped 4 bases and J dropped 2 bases, with 15 bases sitting between them. The CDR3 loop reads CASSLRSGYPYEQYF. CDR3 nucleotide sequence: TGTGCCAGCAGCCTCAGGAGCGGATACCCCTACGAGCAGTACTTC. Combining the CDR3 with reference TRBV14 and TRBJ2-7 gives the whole variable domain EAGVTQFPSHSVIEKGQTVTLRCDPISGHDNLYWYRRVMGKEIKFLLHFVKESKQDESGMPNNRFLAERTGGTYSTLKVQPAELEDSGVYFCASSLRSGYPYEQYFGPGTRLTVT.

The chain combines TRBV11-2 with TRBJ2-7, with D possibly TRBD2 on 7 matching bases. Deletions cut 3 bases from V and 7 bases from J, with 16 bases between. Germline V lookup: CDR1 SGHAT, CDR2 FQNNGV. The CDR3 extends over 14 amino acids. This chain's CDR3 is CASSFGGGRREQYF. The CDR3 region has the DNA TGTGCCAGCAGCTTCGGGGGCGGGAGAAGGGAGCAGTACTTC.

The rearrangement uses TRBV18 and TRBJ1-2; 10 bases are shared with TRBD1. The CDR3 consists of 17 residues. V shed 0 bases and J 8 bases; nucleotides not matched to a gene: 12. CDR1 and CDR2 (germline): KGHSH, LQKENI. The CDR3, as DNA: TGTGCCAGCTCACCACCCGATTCCCGACAGGGGGCCCGAGGCTACACCTTC. Amino acids: CASSPPDSRQGARGYTF.

The rearrangement uses TRBV2 and TRBJ1-2, with D possibly matching TRBD1 (6 bases). The germline V gene has CDR1 SNHLY and CDR2 FYNNEI. This CDR3 contains 12 residues. Trimming left V 5 bases short and J 2 bases short, with 6 bases between. This chain's CDR3 is CASSTGNYGYTF. The CDR3 bases are TGTGCCAGCAGTACAGGGAACTATGGCTACACCTTC. Variable domain in full (rest from reference TRBV2 and TRBJ1-2): EPEVTQTPSHQVTQMGQEVILRCVPISNHLYFYWYRQILGQKVEFLVSFYNNEISEKSEIFDDQFSVERPDGSNFTLKIRSTKLEDSAMYFCASSTGNYGYTFGSGTRLTVV.

The V gene is TRBV11-2, the J gene TRBJ2-7, with TRBD2 identical over 8 bases. Trimming at V came to 5 bases and at J to 0 bases, leaving 6 bases not matched to a gene. CDR3 length: 15 amino acids. The germline V gene encodes CDR1 SGHAT and CDR2 FQNNGV. The CDR3 nucleotides are TGTGCCAGCAGCGTAGCGGGGACATACTCCTACGAGCAGTACTTC. Its protein is CASSVAGTYSYEQYF.

This clone was found a few times. The V gene is TRBV6-5, the J gene TRBJ2-1; 10 nucleotides line up with TRBD2. CDR3 length: 14 amino acids. CDR1 MNHEY and CDR2 SVGAGI come from the germline V gene. With V trimmed by 7 bases and J by 6 bases, 6 bases remained unmatched. CDR3 in DNA: TGTGCCAGCAAAACTGGACTAGCGGCCAATGAGCAGTTCTTC. This gives the protein CASKTGLAANEQFF.

This chain uses TRBV27 with TRBJ1-1; 10 bases line up with TRBD1. CDR1 and CDR2 from the germline V gene are MNHEY and SMNVEV (reference sequence). The ends lost 10 bases at V and 5 bases at J; junction bases unmatched: 16. There are 16 residues in the CDR3. CDR3 sequence (DNA): TGTGCCACCAGGAGCGACAGGGGGCTAAGTCGGACTGAAGCTTTCTTT. Residues: CATRSDRGLSRTEAFF.

The chain recombines TRBV4-2 with TRBJ2-7; 8 bases align to TRBD1. This CDR3 is 15 amino acids long. V lost 4 bases to trimming and J lost 0 bases; unmatched junction nucleotides: 5. CDR1 is LGHNA, CDR2 YNFKEQ, per germline. The CDR3 DNA sequence: TGTGCCAGCAGCCCTCGGGACAGGAGCTCCTACGAGCAGTACTTC. It yields the protein CASSPRDRSSYEQYF.

This clone was recorded a few times. The chain recombines TRBV7-2 with TRBJ2-1; 13 nucleotides match TRBD2. Trimming at V came to 5 bases and at J to 15 bases, leaving 7 bases not matched to a gene. The CDR3 extends over 13 amino acids. CDR1 SGHTA and CDR2 FQGNSA come from the germline V gene. The CDR3 is CASSHGLAGDVFF. CDR3 DNA sequence: TGTGCCAGCAGCCACGGACTAGCGGGAGACGTGTTCTTC.